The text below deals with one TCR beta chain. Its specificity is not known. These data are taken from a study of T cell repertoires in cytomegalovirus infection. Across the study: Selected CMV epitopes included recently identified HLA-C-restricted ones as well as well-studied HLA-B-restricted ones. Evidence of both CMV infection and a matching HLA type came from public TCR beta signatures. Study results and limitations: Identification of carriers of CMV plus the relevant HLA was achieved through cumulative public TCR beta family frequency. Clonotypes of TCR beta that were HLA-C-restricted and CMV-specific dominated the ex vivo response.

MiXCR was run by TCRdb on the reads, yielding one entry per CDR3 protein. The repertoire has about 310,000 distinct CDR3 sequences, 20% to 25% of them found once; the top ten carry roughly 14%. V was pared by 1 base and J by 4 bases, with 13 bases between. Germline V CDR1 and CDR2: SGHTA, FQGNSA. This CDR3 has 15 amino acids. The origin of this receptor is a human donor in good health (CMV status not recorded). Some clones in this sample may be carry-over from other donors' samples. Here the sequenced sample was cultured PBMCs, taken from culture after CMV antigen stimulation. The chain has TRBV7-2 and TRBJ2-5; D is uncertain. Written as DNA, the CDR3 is TGTGCCAGCAGCTTAGTGTTCGGGCGTTCAGAGACCCAGTACTTC. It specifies CASSLVFGRSETQYF.